This entry describes one T cell receptor (beta chain). Germline V CDR1 and CDR2: DFQATT, SNEGSKA (reference sequence). The CDR3 has 15 residues. V lost 3 bases and J lost 6, with 17 bases in between. Preparing the TCRbeta library involved the use of unique molecular identifiers. TCRdb re-analysed the PCR reads in MiXCR, keeping a single row per CDR3 protein. The sample shows 600,000 or so distinct CDR3 sequences, roughly 23% of them seen only once. This entry belongs to a study of T-cell reconstitution after alpha-beta-depleted transplantation in children. The receptor was derived from a boy less than two years old who had a stem cell transplant for acute myeloid leukemia, so the T cells may come from the graft donor. The V and J genes are TRBV20-1 and TRBJ2-2; weak D call: TRBD2 (6 bases). Specimen: PBMCs, mostly from graft donor cells, collected 360 days after TCRalphabeta/CD19-depleted stem cell transplant. The CDR3 here is CSASRGGSPAGELFF. The DNA for the CDR3 is TGCAGTGCTAGTCGGGGAGGTTCCCCCGCCGGGGAGCTGTTTTTT.